Below are 5 T cell receptor beta chains sequenced from a single sample in a study of blood T cell repertoires in COVID-19. Assay used: immunoSEQ multiplex PCR; TCRdb lists only in-frame clones, some missing. The sample carries about 220,000 clones, more than 80% recorded once. Material for sequencing was PBMCs or T cells enriched from blood (not recorded which). The source of these receptors is a woman between 40 and 50 years old with acute COVID-19.

The V and J genes are TRBV7-9 and TRBJ2-2, with TRBD2 matching over 8 bases. Per the germline V gene, CDR1 is SEHNR and CDR2 is FQNEAQ (reference sequence). The CDR3 length is 14 residues. Trimming at V came to 4 bases and at J to 7 bases, leaving 5 bases not matched to a gene. The CDR3 here is CASSSSGTSGELFF. In nucleotides, the CDR3 is TGTGCCAGCAGCTCCTCAGGGACTAGCGGGGAGCTGTTTTTT.

Note on this clone: Other DNA sequences in the same sample also yield this CDR3. This chain uses TRBV27 with TRBJ1-2, with no clear D. V lost 6 bases, J lost 0 bases, and 8 bases lay in between. The CDR3 has 13 amino acids. From germline, CDR1 is MNHEY and CDR2 SMNVEV (reference sequence). The DNA for the CDR3 is TGTGCCAGCAGCCTTACTGCTAACTATGGCTACACCTTC. Protein sequence: CASSLTANYGYTF.

The chain couples TRBV12-3 or TRBV12-4 to TRBJ1-1; 9 nucleotides match TRBD1. Trimming cost V 6 bases and J 7 bases; bases outside gene matches: 6. CDR3 length: 13 amino acids. CDR3 sequence (DNA): TGTGCCAGCAGGGGACAGGGTAGAGATGAAGCTTTCTTT. Translating gives CASRGQGRDEAFF.

This chain uses TRBV7-9 with TRBJ1-1; weak D call: TRBD1 (5 bases). Germline V gene sequence: CDR1 SEHNR, CDR2 FQNEAQ (reference sequence). This CDR3 contains 14 residues. V was cut by 8 bases and J by 2 bases, with 15 bases left in between. The CDR3 nucleotides are TGTGCCAGCTACCGGGGGGGTGTCAACACTGAAGCTTTCTTT. Translation gives CASYRGGVNTEAFF.

The chain has TRBV7-2 and TRBJ1-4; D remains ambiguous. Deletions cut 5 bases from V and 5 bases from J, with 12 bases between. The CDR3 consists of 14 residues. The germline gives CDR1 SGHTA, CDR2 FQGNSA. The CDR3 loop is CASSTLRRNEKLFF. The CDR3 nucleotides read TGTGCCAGCAGCACCCTGAGGCGGAATGAAAAACTGTTTTTT.